The subject of this entry is one TCR beta chain. Its antigen is undetermined. This record belongs to a study of post-analysis software for immune sequencing data. Germline CDR1 reads SGHAT; CDR2 reads FQNNGV. V shed 5 bases and J shed 5 bases, with 9 bases lying between them. This CDR3 contains 12 residues. Included in the TCR beta cDNA libraries were unique molecular identifiers. From the PCR reads, TCRdb called clonotypes with MiXCR, one entry per CDR3 protein. The data show around 500,000 distinct CDR3 sequences, under 40% seen once. Overall study results and limits: The study found TRBV5-6, TRBV5-1 and TRBV20-1 among a handful of TRBV segments more frequent in patients than controls.

The specimen sequenced was blood. This clonotype originated in a girl under 18 with multiple sclerosis. V is TRBV11-2 and J is TRBJ1-1; no definite D call. For the CDR3, the DNA is TGTGCCAGCAGCCTAGTATTTACTGAAGCTTTCTTT. Protein sequence: CASSLVFTEAFF.